This T cell receptor (beta chain) appears in the sequencing data of a study of control samples from healthy donors and cancer patients. Germline V gene lookup returns CDR1 SGHRS and CDR2 YFSETQ. CDR3 length equals 15 residues. The ends lost 4 bases at V and 2 bases at J; junction bases unmatched: 8. Using immunoSEQ multiplex PCR, the repertoire was profiled, and TCRdb retains in-frame clones only, with some absent. This table has more than 50,000 clones, about 82% appearing once. The TCR was taken from a man aged 35 to 55 in good health. The chain links TRBV5-1 to TRBJ2-7; 8 nucleotides agree with TRBD1. The sample consisted of blood. CDR3 nucleotides: TGCGCCAGCAGCCCAGACAGGGGATCAACCTACGAGCAGTACTTC. As protein: CASSPDRGSTYEQYF.